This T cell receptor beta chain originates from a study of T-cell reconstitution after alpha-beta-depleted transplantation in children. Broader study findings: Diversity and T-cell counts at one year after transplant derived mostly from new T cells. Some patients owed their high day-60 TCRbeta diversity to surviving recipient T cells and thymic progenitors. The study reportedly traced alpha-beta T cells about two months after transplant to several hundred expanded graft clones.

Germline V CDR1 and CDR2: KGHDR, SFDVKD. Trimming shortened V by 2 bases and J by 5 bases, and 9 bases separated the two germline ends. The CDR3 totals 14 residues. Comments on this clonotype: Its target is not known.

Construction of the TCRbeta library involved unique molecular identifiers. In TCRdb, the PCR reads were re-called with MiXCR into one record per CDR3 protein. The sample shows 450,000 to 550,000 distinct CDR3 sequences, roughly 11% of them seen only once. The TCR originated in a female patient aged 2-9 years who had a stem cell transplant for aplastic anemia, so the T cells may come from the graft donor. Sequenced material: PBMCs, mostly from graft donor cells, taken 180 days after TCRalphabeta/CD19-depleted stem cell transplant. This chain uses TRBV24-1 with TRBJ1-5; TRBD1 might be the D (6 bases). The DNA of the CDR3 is TGTGCCACCAGTGATTACAGGGAGGATCAGCCCCAGCATTTT. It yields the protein CATSDYREDQPQHF.